This T cell receptor beta chain was recorded in a study of regulatory T cells in long-lasting Graves disease. Study-level points and caveats: The TCR repertoire of persistent Graves' patients was less diverse than that of newly diagnosed ones.

This CDR3 has 17 residues. Trimming cost V 2 bases and J 6 bases; bases outside gene matches: 13. Germline V gene sequence: CDR1 GTSNPN, CDR2 SVGIG (reference sequence). This clonotype has ten or more counts. Its antigen is unknown. The sample's time point: newly diagnosed GD, antithyroid drugs for less than 3 months. The TCR library used RNA extracted from PBMCs. Patients were enrolled at an endocrinology department in Xi'an, China. Building the TCR beta libraries relied on iRepertoire HTBI primers, and CDR3 regions underwent Arm-PCR. Each CDR3 protein gets one entry after TCRdb re-called the multiplex PCR reads with MiXCR. The sample has approximately 540,000 distinct CDR3 sequences; about 12% are singletons. These records were also assigned to another study, of T cells in Graves' hyperthyroidism and ophthalmopathy. That paper notes: Using the HTBI primer set, a first-round RT-PCR was run on the TCR CDR3.

This sequence originates from a woman younger than 45 with Graves disease. The genes are TRBV30 and TRBJ2-7; 13 positions match TRBD2. Sample: peripheral blood mononuclear cells (PBMCs), taken at new diagnosis, from a patient treated with antithyroid drugs. CDR3 DNA sequence: TGTGCCTGGAGTAAAGTCAGGACTAGCGGGAGATCCGGCGAGCAGTACTTC. This gives the protein CAWSKVRTSGRSGEQYF.